What follows are 9 T cell receptor beta chains derived from one specimen sequenced in a study of beta chain features in type 1 diabetes. Study-wide points: Patients with Type 1 diabetes showed moderately but significantly shorter TCRB CDR3s in all four CD4+ subsets.

Their cognate antigens are unknown. Expressed TCRB transcripts were sequenced after all isolated RNA was converted to cDNA. Libraries were prepared by immunoSEQ multiplex PCR; TCRdb keeps only in-frame clonotypes and omits some of them. The sample contains more than 250,000 clones, approximately 15% of which appear only once. Material: naive CD4+ T cells from blood. These receptors originate from a young man with type 1 diabetes.

This clone was counted between two and nine times. This chain connects TRBV5-1 to TRBJ2-2; 12 nucleotides line up with TRBD2. J was trimmed by 2 bases and V by 2 bases; bases with no gene match: 4. This CDR3 has 17 residues. In germline, CDR1 is SGHRS, CDR2 YFSETQ. Here the CDR3 reads CASSFRLAGVNTGELFF. The CDR3 nucleotides read TGCGCCAGCAGCTTTCGACTAGCGGGAGTTAACACCGGGGAGCTGTTTTTT.

This clone was seen more than once but under ten times. The chain is built from TRBV23-1 and TRBJ2-5, with D perhaps TRBD1 (5 bases). TRBV23-1 qualifies as an ORF whose function is uncertain. The V and J ends lost 0 bases and 5 bases respectively, with 16 bases between them. The CDR3 extends over 16 amino acids. The CDR3, as DNA: TGCGCCAGCAGTCAATCGGGGCAGATACTACAGGAGACCCAGTACTTC. Its protein is CASSQSGQILQETQYF.

This clone was found a few times. V and J are TRBV30 and TRBJ2-6, with 14 bases aligning to TRBD2. The CDR3 sequence is 20 residues long. Germline V CDR1 and CDR2: GTSNPN, SVGIG (reference sequence). Germline trimming cut 5 bases from V and 3 bases from J; bases unmatched to any gene: 15. The CDR3 is CAWAGRPTSGRADGANVLTF. The CDR3 DNA reads as TGTGCCTGGGCGGGCCGGCCGACTAGCGGGAGGGCCGATGGGGCCAACGTCCTGACTTTC.

This clone was counted only a few times. The chain recombines TRBV29-1 with TRBJ2-2; maybe TRBD1 (5 bases). This CDR3 comprises 14 residues. V was clipped by 5 bases and J by 5 bases, with 15 bases between them. Germline V gene data show CDR1 as SQVTM and CDR2 as ANQGSEA. CDR3 in amino acids: CSVRSTGWTGELFF. The CDR3 coding sequence is TGCAGCGTTCGAAGCACAGGTTGGACCGGGGAGCTGTTTTTT.

This clone was recorded a few times. This chain connects TRBV9 to TRBJ2-7; 7 nucleotides line up with TRBD1. J gave up 4 bases and V 3 bases, and 4 bases lay outside the gene matches. From germline, CDR1 is SGDLS and CDR2 YYNGEE. CDR3 size: 13 residues. The DNA of the CDR3 is TGTGCCAGCAGCGACCTACAGGGGTACGAGCAGTACTTC. Translation: CASSDLQGYEQYF.

In its sample, this clone was seen a few times. The rearrangement links TRBV30 to TRBJ1-1; 9 bases are a match to TRBD1. This CDR3 has 14 amino acids. Per germline, CDR1 GTSNPN and CDR2 SVGIG (reference sequence). The trim removed 4 bases at V and 5 bases at J, leaving 8 bases unmatched. CDR3 protein: CAWNKQGARTEAFF. CDR3 bases: TGTGCCTGGAACAAACAGGGGGCGAGGACTGAAGCTTTCTTT.

V usage is TRBV5-1 and J usage is TRBJ2-7; D possibly corresponds to TRBD2 (5 bases). Trimming stripped 4 bases from V and 0 bases from J, with 14 bases between. This CDR3 contains 15 residues. Germline values: CDR1 SGHRS, CDR2 YFSETQ. CDR3 loop: CASSPGLQSSYEQYF. The CDR3 nucleotides are TGCGCCAGCAGCCCCGGACTTCAGAGCTCCTACGAGCAGTACTTC.

This clone was seen a few times. V usage is TRBV5-4 and J usage is TRBJ1-4; D is undetermined. V was clipped by 4 bases and J by 0 bases, with 13 bases between them. This CDR3 region has 16 residues. Germline V gene data show CDR1 as SGHNT and CDR2 as YYREEE (reference sequence). CDR3: CASSTRTEATNEKLFF. The CDR3, as DNA: TGTGCCAGCAGCACACGAACGGAGGCAACTAATGAAAAACTGTTTTTT.

The J gene is TRBJ2-5, the V gene TRBV9, with TRBD1 identical over 7 bases. After removal of 0 bases from V and 4 bases from J, the junction contained 3 bases not matched to a gene. Germline V lookup: CDR1 SGDLS, CDR2 YYNGEE. The CDR3 consists of 14 residues. CDR3 protein: CASSVESGGETQYF. The DNA of the CDR3 is TGTGCCAGCAGCGTAGAATCAGGGGGAGAGACCCAGTACTTC.